Given below is one T cell receptor (beta chain) in context. Its specificity is unknown. Generated by immunoSEQ multiplex PCR, the TCRdb table keeps only in-frame clones and is missing some. This sample carries under 100,000 clones, roughly 93% of them seen once, and the ten largest clones take 0.15% to 0.2%. This sample is part of a study of graft-versus-host responses after intestinal transplantation. Across the study: All recipients were given anti-thymocyte globulin induction, and tacrolimus and steroids were then administered for around three years. Whole-study results and caveats: GvH clones were identified in recipient marrow, with some first appearing in ileum or blood.

Germline V gene lookup returns CDR1 SGHTA and CDR2 FQGTGA. CDR3 size: 13 residues. V dropped 3 bases and J dropped 7 bases, with 12 bases sitting between them. J is TRBJ1-1 and V is TRBV7-3, with D possibly being TRBD1 (5 bases). This TCR was sampled from a human donor who was the organ donor for an intestinal transplant. Sample: unstimulated CD4+ T cells sorted from spleen or lymph node cells, taken before transplant. CDR3 residues: CASSLTTGLEAFF. The CDR3 DNA is TGTGCCAGCAGCTTGACAACGGGGCTTGAAGCTTTCTTT. The full variable domain, completed using reference TRBV7-3 and TRBJ1-1, is GAGVSQTPSNKVTEKGKYVELRCDPISGHTALYWYRQSLGQGPEFLIYFQGTGAADDSGLPNDRFFAVRPEGSVSTLKIQRTERGDSAVYLCASSLTTGLEAFFGQGTRLTVV.